This T cell receptor (beta chain) was captured in a study of post-analysis software for immune sequencing data. Overall study findings and caveats: Among five TRBV segments more frequent in patients than controls were TRBV5-6, TRBV5-1 and TRBV20-1.

The CDR3 sequence is 16 residues long. Germline CDR1 and CDR2: SEHNR and FQNEAQ (reference sequence). V lost 5 bases to trimming and J lost 2 bases, with 19 bases between them. Researchers reported that TCR beta cDNA libraries carried unique molecular identifiers. TCRdb redid the calling of the PCR reads with MiXCR, one entry per CDR3 protein. The sample has hundreds of thousands of distinct CDR3 sequences, roughly half seen once. This clonotype has a single count. The antigen remains undetermined. Sequencing was performed on blood. The receptor comes from a girl aged 5 to 17 with multiple sclerosis. This sequence joins TRBV7-9 and TRBJ2-7, with D maybe TRBD2 (5 bases). This CDR3 is CASSPREGPATYEQYF. The CDR3 coding sequence is TGTGCCAGCAGCCCCCGGGAAGGGCCTGCTACCTACGAGCAGTACTTC.